These 14 T cell receptor beta chains came from one sample sequenced in a study of blood T cell repertoires in COVID-19. Using immunoSEQ multiplex PCR, the repertoire was profiled, and TCRdb retains in-frame clones only, with some absent. The sample lists some 180,000 clones, approximately 78% occurring once. Source material: peripheral blood. These TCRs come from an elderly woman with active or convalescent COVID-19.

The V call is TRBV7-2, the J call TRBJ2-3, with 8 bases that match TRBD2. CDR1 and CDR2 from the germline V gene are SGHTA and FQGNSA. V dropped 0 bases and J dropped 2; count of bases not matched to a gene: 4. The CDR3 consists of 16 residues. The CDR3 DNA reads TGTGCCAGCAGCTTAGCTAGCGGGGTCCCCACAGATACGCAGTATTTT. As protein: CASSLASGVPTDTQYF.

V and J are TRBV5-1 and TRBJ2-3; 14 bases map to TRBD2. Germline V gene sequence: CDR1 SGHRS, CDR2 YFSETQ. Trimming removed 4 bases from V and 0 bases from J; junction bases left unmatched: 7. This CDR3 region has 18 residues. CDR3 residues: CASSLLGLAGGSTDTQYF. The CDR3 DNA is TGCGCCAGCAGCCTCCTCGGACTAGCGGGGGGCAGCACAGATACGCAGTATTTT. The whole variable domain, filled in from reference TRBV5-1 and TRBJ2-3, reads KAGVTQTPRYLIKTRGQQVTLSCSPISGHRSVSWYQQTPGQGLQFLFEYFSETQRNKGNFPGRFSGRQFSNSRSEMNVSTLELGDSALYLCASSLLGLAGGSTDTQYFGPGTRLTVL.

This chain connects TRBV19 to TRBJ2-1; TRBD2 might be the D (7 bases). V was shortened by 4 bases and J by 2 bases, with 15 bases between the two germline ends. The CDR3 is 16 amino acids. CDR1 is LNHDA, CDR2 SQIVND, per germline (reference sequence). In DNA, the CDR3 is TGTGCCAGTAGTAAGTCCGGGGGGCTAACCTACAATGAGCAGTTCTTC. It encodes CASSKSGGLTYNEQFF.

This clone was counted only a few times. The chain uses TRBV19 and TRBJ1-5; 9 bases are a match to TRBD1. Germline-derived CDR1 and CDR2 are LNHDA and SQIVND (reference sequence). V lost 9 bases and J lost 3; bases outside the gene matches: 6. CDR3 length equals 14 residues. Written as DNA, the CDR3 is TGTGCCAGATCCAACAGGGGGCCCAATCAGCCCCAGCATTTT. This encodes CARSNRGPNQPQHF. The variable domain in full, completed from reference TRBV19 and TRBJ1-5, reads DGGITQSPKYLFRKEGQNVTLSCEQNLNHDAMYWYRQDPGQGLRLIYYSQIVNDFQKGDIAEGYSVSREKKESFPLTVTSAQKNPTAFYLCARSNRGPNQPQHFGDGTRLSIL.

V is TRBV18 and J is TRBJ2-7, with D tentatively TRBD1 (6 bases). V dropped 2 bases and J dropped 4 bases, with 12 bases sitting between them. Germline V gives CDR1 KGHSH, CDR2 LQKENI. This CDR3 comprises 14 residues. The chain's CDR3 is CASSPGQLKYEQYF. In nucleotides, the CDR3 is TGTGCCAGCTCACCAGGACAGTTAAAATACGAGCAGTACTTC.

This chain joins TRBV5-4 and TRBJ2-3; 12 nucleotides match TRBD2. This CDR3 has 19 amino acids. V shed 4 bases, J shed 3 bases, and the junction held 15 bases outside the gene matches. Germline values: CDR1 SGHNT, CDR2 YYREEE (reference sequence). CDR3 protein: CASSPNPTLAGGTTDTQYF. DNA for the CDR3: TGTGCCAGCAGCCCCAACCCCACGCTAGCGGGGGGGACAACAGATACGCAGTATTTT.

This clone was recorded once. The V gene is TRBV25-1, the J gene TRBJ1-2; the D gene is possibly TRBD1 (6 bases). CDR3 size: 15 residues. The ends were cut back, 4 bases at V and 2 bases at J, with 14 bases in the middle. Germline V gene data show CDR1 as MGHDK and CDR2 as SYGVNS. The CDR3 region is CASSGAGTLNYGYTF. In DNA form, the CDR3 reads TGTGCCAGCAGTGGTGCCGGGACACTGAACTATGGCTACACCTTC.

The V call is TRBV27, the J call TRBJ2-1; 11 bases are shared with TRBD2. The CDR3 consists of 16 residues. Trimming removed 0 bases from V and 4 bases from J; junction bases left unmatched: 2. CDR1 and CDR2 from the germline V gene are MNHEY and SMNVEV (reference sequence). The chain's CDR3 is CASSLSLAGGYNEQFF. The DNA for the CDR3 is TGTGCCAGCAGTTTATCGCTAGCGGGGGGTTACAATGAGCAGTTCTTC.

The V gene is TRBV3-1 (or the pseudogene TRBV3-2), the J gene TRBJ1-4, with 8 bases identical to TRBD1. Germline CDR1 reads LGHDT; CDR2 reads YNNKEL (reference sequence). CDR3 length: 15 residues. The ends lost 4 bases at V and 6 bases at J; junction bases unmatched: 7. CDR3 in DNA: TGTGCCAGCAGCCTTTCGGACAGGGAGGATGAAAAACTGTTTTTT. Amino acids: CASSLSDREDEKLFF.

The chain employs TRBV2 and TRBJ1-5; a possible D gene is TRBD1 (6 bases). The germline V gene has CDR1 SNHLY and CDR2 FYNNEI. Trimming stripped 4 bases from V and 1 base from J, with 17 bases between. The CDR3 totals 17 residues. The CDR3 reads CASSGQELVTSNQPQHF. CDR3 bases: TGTGCCAGCAGTGGACAGGAGCTAGTTACAAGCAATCAGCCCCAGCATTTT.

The J gene is TRBJ2-1, the V gene TRBV7-3, with 10 bases lining up with TRBD1. In germline, CDR1 is SGHTA, CDR2 FQGTGA. The CDR3 has 15 residues. V dropped 3 bases and J dropped 6; count of bases not matched to a gene: 5. The CDR3: CASSFGTGEGNEQFF. CDR3 DNA sequence: TGTGCCAGCAGCTTCGGGACAGGGGAGGGCAATGAGCAGTTCTTC. The full variable domain, in which reference TRBV7-3 and TRBJ2-1 provide the parts outside the CDR3, is GAGVSQTPSNKVTEKGKYVELRCDPISGHTALYWYRQSLGQGPEFLIYFQGTGAADDSGLPNDRFFAVRPEGSVSTLKIQRTERGDSAVYLCASSFGTGEGNEQFFGPGTRLTVL.

This clone has just one count. The chain uses TRBV2 and TRBJ1-1; D uncertain. Looked up from germline, CDR1 is SNHLY and CDR2 is FYNNEI. CDR3 size: 14 residues. V lost 6 bases to trimming and J lost 0 bases, with 11 bases between them. CDR3 amino acids: CASRADTLNTEAFF. In nucleotides, the CDR3 is TGTGCCAGCAGGGCGGATACCTTGAACACTGAAGCTTTCTTT.

V is TRBV5-8 and J is TRBJ1-1; TRBD1 matches 9 bases. Germline assignment: CDR1 SGHTS and CDR2 YDEGEE. Trimming removed 6 bases from V and 5 bases from J; junction bases left unmatched: 8. This CDR3 is 14 amino acids long. CDR3 sequence reads: CASTPDRGGTEAFF. CDR3 coding DNA: TGTGCCAGCACCCCGGACAGGGGAGGAACTGAAGCTTTCTTT.

V and J are TRBV7-9 and TRBJ1-6; D remains ambiguous. The CDR3 contains 14 residues. V was trimmed by 5 bases and J by 1 base, leaving 6 bases between them. Germline V CDR1 and CDR2: SEHNR, FQNEAQ (reference sequence). CDR3 nucleotide sequence: TGTGCCAGCAGCCCGGGGTCCTATAATTCACCCCTCCACTTT. It is translated as CASSPGSYNSPLHF.